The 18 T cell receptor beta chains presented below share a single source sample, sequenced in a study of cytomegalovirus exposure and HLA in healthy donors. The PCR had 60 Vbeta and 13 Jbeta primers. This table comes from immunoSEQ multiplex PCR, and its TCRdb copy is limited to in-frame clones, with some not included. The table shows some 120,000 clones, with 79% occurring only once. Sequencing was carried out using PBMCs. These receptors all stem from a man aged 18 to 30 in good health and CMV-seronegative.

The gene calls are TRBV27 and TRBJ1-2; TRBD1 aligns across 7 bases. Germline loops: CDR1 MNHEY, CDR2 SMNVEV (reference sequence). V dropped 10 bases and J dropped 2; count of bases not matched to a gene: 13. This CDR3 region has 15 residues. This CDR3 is CATDIRDRINYGYTF. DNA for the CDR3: TGTGCCACCGATATCCGGGACAGAATCAACTATGGCTACACCTTC.

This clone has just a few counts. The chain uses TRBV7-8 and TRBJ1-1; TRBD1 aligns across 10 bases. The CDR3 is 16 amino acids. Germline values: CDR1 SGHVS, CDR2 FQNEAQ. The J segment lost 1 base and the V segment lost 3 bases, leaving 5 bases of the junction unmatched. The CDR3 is CASSLWTGGKNTEAFF. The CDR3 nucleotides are TGTGCCAGCAGCTTGTGGACAGGGGGAAAGAACACTGAAGCTTTCTTT.

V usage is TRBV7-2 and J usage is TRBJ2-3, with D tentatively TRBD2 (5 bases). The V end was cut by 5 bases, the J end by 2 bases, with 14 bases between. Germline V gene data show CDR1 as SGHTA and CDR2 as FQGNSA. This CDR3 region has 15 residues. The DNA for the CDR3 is TGTGCCAGCAGCCGTGCGGACTGGTACACAGATACGCAGTATTTT. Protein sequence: CASSRADWYTDTQYF.

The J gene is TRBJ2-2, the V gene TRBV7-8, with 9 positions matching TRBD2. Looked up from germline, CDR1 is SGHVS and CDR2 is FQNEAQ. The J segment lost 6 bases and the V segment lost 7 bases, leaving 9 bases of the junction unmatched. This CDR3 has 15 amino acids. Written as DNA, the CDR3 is TGTGCCAGCAACCAAGCGGGAGGCTTTTCCGGGGAGCTGTTTTTT. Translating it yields CASNQAGGFSGELFF.

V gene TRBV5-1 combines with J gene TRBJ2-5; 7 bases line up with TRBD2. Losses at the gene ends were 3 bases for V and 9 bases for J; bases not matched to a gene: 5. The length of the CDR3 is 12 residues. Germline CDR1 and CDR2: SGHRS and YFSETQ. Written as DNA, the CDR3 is TGCGCCAGCAGCTGGGGTAGCGGGTCCCAGTACTTC. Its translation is CASSWGSGSQYF. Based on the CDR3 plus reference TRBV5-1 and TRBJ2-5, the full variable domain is KAGVTQTPRYLIKTRGQQVTLSCSPISGHRSVSWYQQTPGQGLQFLFEYFSETQRNKGNFPGRFSGRQFSNSRSEMNVSTLELGDSALYLCASSWGSGSQYFGPGTRLLVL.

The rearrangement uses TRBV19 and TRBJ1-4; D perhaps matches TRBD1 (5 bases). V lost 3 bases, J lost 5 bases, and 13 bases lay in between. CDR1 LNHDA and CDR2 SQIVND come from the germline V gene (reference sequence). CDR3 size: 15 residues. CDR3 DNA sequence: TGTGCCAGTAGTATTGTACAGGAAGTGAATGAAAAACTGTTTTTT. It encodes CASSIVQEVNEKLFF. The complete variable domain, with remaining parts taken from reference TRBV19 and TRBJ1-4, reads DGGITQSPKYLFRKEGQNVTLSCEQNLNHDAMYWYRQDPGQGLRLIYYSQIVNDFQKGDIAEGYSVSREKKESFPLTVTSAQKNPTAFYLCASSIVQEVNEKLFFGSGTQLSVL.

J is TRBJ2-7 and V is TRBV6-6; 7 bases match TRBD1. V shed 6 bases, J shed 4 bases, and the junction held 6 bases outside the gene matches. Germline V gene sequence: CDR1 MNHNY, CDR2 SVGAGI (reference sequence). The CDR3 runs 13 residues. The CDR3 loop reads CASRYRDSYEQYF. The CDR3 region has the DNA TGTGCCAGCAGATACCGGGACAGTTACGAGCAGTACTTC.

The CDR3 region has the DNA TGTGCCAGCAGTGAGAGGGGCAGGGGAGAGACCCAGTACTTC. Protein sequence: CASSERGRGETQYF. The genes are TRBV6-1 and TRBJ2-5; perhaps TRBD1 as D (6 bases). The V gene lost 3 bases and the J gene lost 4 bases, with 12 bases spanning the gap. This CDR3 contains 14 residues. CDR1 and CDR2 from the germline V gene are MNHNS and SASEGT.

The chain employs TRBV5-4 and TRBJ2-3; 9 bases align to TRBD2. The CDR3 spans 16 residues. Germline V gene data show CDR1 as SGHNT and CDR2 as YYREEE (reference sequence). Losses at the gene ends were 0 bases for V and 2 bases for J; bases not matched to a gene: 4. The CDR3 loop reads CASSLETSGNTDTQYF. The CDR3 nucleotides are TGTGCCAGCAGCTTGGAGACTAGCGGAAACACAGATACGCAGTATTTT.

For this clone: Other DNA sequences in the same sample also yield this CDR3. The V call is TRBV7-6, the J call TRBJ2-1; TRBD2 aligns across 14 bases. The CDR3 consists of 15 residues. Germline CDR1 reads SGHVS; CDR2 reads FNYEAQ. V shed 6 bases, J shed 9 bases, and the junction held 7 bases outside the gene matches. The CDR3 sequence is CASSSGLAGGSEQFF. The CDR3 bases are TGTGCCAGCAGTTCCGGACTAGCGGGAGGTAGTGAGCAGTTCTTC.

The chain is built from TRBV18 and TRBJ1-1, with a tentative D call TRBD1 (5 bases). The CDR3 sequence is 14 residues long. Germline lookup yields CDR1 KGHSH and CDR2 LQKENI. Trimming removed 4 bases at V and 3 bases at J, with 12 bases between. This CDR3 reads CASSRQKRDTEAFF. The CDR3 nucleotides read TGTGCCAGCTCACGACAGAAAAGGGACACTGAAGCTTTCTTT.

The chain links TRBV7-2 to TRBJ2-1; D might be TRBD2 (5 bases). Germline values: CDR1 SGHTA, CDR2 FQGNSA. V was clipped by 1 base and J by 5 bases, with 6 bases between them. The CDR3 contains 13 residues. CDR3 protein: CASSLGRNNEQFF. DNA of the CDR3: TGTGCCAGCAGCTTAGGGAGGAACAATGAGCAGTTCTTC.

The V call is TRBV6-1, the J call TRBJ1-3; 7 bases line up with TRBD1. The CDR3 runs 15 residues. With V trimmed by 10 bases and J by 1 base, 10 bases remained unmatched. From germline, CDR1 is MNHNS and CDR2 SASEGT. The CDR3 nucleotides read TGTGCCACAACGGACAGGACCACTTCTGGAAACACCATATATTTT. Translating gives CATTDRTTSGNTIYF.

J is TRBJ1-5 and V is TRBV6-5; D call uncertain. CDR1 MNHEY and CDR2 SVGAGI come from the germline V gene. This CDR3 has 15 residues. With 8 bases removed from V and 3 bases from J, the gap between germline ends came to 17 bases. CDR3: CASGFDNLINQPQHF. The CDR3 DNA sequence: TGTGCCAGCGGTTTCGACAATCTTATCAATCAGCCCCAGCATTTT.

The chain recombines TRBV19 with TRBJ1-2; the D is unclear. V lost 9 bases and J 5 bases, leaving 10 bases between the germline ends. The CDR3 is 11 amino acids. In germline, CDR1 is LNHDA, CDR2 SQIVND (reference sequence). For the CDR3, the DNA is TGTGCCAGCGGAATAGCGTATGGCTACACCTTC. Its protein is CASGIAYGYTF.

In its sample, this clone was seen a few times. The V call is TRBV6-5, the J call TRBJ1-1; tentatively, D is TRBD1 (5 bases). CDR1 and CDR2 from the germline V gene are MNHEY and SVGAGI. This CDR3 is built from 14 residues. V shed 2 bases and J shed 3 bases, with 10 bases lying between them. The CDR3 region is CASSYSRGDTEAFF. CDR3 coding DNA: TGTGCCAGCAGTTACAGCCGGGGGGACACTGAAGCTTTCTTT.

CDR3 nucleotides: TGCGCCAGCAGTCAACGACTAGCGGGAGTGTCTCCTGCCGAGCAGTACTTC. It specifies CASSQRLAGVSPAEQYF. The V call is TRBV23-1, the J call TRBJ2-7; 12 nucleotides line up with TRBD2. TRBV23-1 is identified as an open reading frame with a role that is uncertain. The CDR3 runs 17 residues. With 2 bases clipped from V and 6 bases from J, the junction kept 11 bases outside the gene matches.

The CDR3 protein is CAWSVLTGEQPQHF. CDR3 nucleotides: TGTGCCTGGAGTGTACTCACAGGGGAACAGCCCCAGCATTTT. This sequence joins TRBV30 and TRBJ1-5; 7 nucleotides align to TRBD1. Germline V lookup: CDR1 GTSNPN, CDR2 SVGIG (reference sequence). This CDR3 is 14 amino acids long. The V gene end was trimmed by 0 bases and the J gene end by 7 bases; junction bases not matched to a gene: 6.